The T cell receptor (beta chain) under discussion was sequenced for a study of T cell repertoires in cytomegalovirus infection. About the study: CMV epitopes used comprised recently identified HLA-C-restricted ones and well-studied HLA-B-restricted ones. Findings and caveats of the study: Ex vivo responses were dominated by HLA-C-restricted CMV-specific TCR beta clonotypes.

TCRdb ran MiXCR on the reads and lists one entry per CDR3 protein. This table has 640,000 or so distinct CDR3 sequences, roughly 30% appearing once. V was pared by 3 bases and J by 8 bases, with 13 bases between. Germline lookup yields CDR1 MDHEN and CDR2 SYDVKM. The CDR3 consists of 13 residues. Points on this clonotype: The antigen remains unidentified.

The sample was cultured PBMCs, taken from culture after CMV antigen stimulation. The chain is built from TRBV28 and TRBJ1-2; D is possibly TRBD1 (6 bases). The sequence was obtained from a human donor in good health (CMV status not recorded). Some clones in this sample may be carry-over from other donors' samples. The CDR3 sequence: CASSFRGGGGYTF. The DNA of the CDR3 is TGTGCCAGCAGTTTTCGAGGGGGAGGGGGCTACACCTTC.